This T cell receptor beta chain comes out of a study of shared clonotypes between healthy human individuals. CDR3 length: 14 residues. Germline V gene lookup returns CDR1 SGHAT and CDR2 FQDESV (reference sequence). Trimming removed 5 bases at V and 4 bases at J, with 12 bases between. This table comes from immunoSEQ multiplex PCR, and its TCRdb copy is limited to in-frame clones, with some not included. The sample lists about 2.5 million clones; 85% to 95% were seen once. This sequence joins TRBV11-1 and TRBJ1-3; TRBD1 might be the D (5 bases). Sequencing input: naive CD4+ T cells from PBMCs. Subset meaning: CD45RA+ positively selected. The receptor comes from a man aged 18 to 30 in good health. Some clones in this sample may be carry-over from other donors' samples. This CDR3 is CASSRGTLGNTIYF. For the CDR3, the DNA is TGTGCCAGCAGCCGGGGGACTCTAGGAAACACCATATATTTT.